This T cell receptor beta chain was sequenced for a study of beta chain features in type 1 diabetes. Overall study findings and caveats: In every one of the four CD4+ subsets, TCRB CDR3s were moderately but significantly shorter in Type 1 diabetes patients. Insertion counts at VDJ junctions were lower in type 1 diabetes patients, who also showed more deletions there. The study left unresolved whether HLA type influences TCRB rearrangement.

The entirety of the isolated RNA underwent reverse transcription, so expressed TCRB transcripts were sequenced. Sequencing was performed with immunoSEQ multiplex PCR; in TCRdb, only in-frame clones are kept and a portion is missing. In the table there are 300,000 or so clones, about 14% of which are singletons. Turning to this clone: What it recognizes is unknown.

V shed 1 base, J shed 10 bases, and the junction held 10 bases outside the gene matches. CDR3 size: 16 residues. CDR1 and CDR2 from the germline V gene are LGHNA and YSLEER. Sequences were obtained from naive CD4+ T cells from blood. V usage is TRBV4-3 and J usage is TRBJ2-1; 10 bases are a match to TRBD2. The TCR originated in a young woman with type 1 diabetes. The CDR3 bases are TGCGCCAGCAGCCAAGCTCTAGGGGTAGCGGGAGGCGAGCAGTTCTTC. Translated: CASSQALGVAGGEQFF.